This T cell receptor beta chain is drawn from a study of blood T cell repertoires in COVID-19. Study summary: Acute-phase and convalescent COVID-19 samples originated in the United States, Italy and Spain.

Participant-given clinical history determined each cohort assignment. Generated by immunoSEQ multiplex PCR, the TCRdb table keeps only in-frame clones and is missing some. The sample has about 430,000 clones; roughly 88% are singletons. The sequenced sample consisted of PBMCs or T cells enriched from blood (not recorded which). The sequence was obtained from a woman aged 18-29 years who had been exposed to COVID-19.

CDR3 protein: CASSQLLDRENYGYTF. The CDR3 DNA reads as TGTGCCAGCAGCCAACTGCTCGACAGGGAGAACTATGGCTACACCTTC. The chain carries TRBV6-6 and TRBJ1-2, with TRBD1 identical over 7 bases. CDR1 is MNHNY, CDR2 SVGAGI, per germline (reference sequence). The CDR3 length is 16 residues. V lost 6 bases and J lost 2; bases outside the gene matches: 12.